A selection of T cell receptor beta chains follows, all from one sample in a study of blood T cell repertoires in COVID-19. Clones were sequenced by immunoSEQ multiplex PCR, and TCRdb holds only the in-frame ones, with some missing. The repertoire holds approximately 100,000 clones, with 75% to 85% as singletons. Sequenced input: peripheral blood. The receptor source for this set is a human donor in a cohort sampled during active COVID-19. CDR3s include the opening cysteine and the closing phenylalanine or tryptophan. D genes are given only for firm matches. Size values are once, few and many counts, or a class for expanded clones, and some rows have none.

V	D	J	size	CDR3	DNA
TRBV15	-	TRBJ1-2	few	CATSRDQGMAATQDTF	TGTGCCACCAGCAGAGATCAGGGGATGGCAGCCACCCAAGACACCTTC
TRBV19	-	TRBJ2-3	-	CASCGTFKDTQYF	TGTGCCAGTTGCGGCACATTCAAGGATACGCAGTATTTT
TRBV15	-	TRBJ2-7	-	CATSRDPRDSYEQYF	TGTGCCACCAGCAGGGACCCCCGGGACTCCTACGAGCAGTACTTC
TRBV28	TRBD1	TRBJ1-4	-	CASSLGTATNEKLFF	TGTGCCAGCAGTTTAGGGACAGCAACTAATGAAAAACTGTTTTTT
TRBV5-5	TRBD1	TRBJ2-7	many	CASSWTGEEQYF	TGTGCCAGCAGCTGGACAGGGGAAGAGCAGTACTTC
TRBV5-1	TRBD1	TRBJ1-6	once	CASSAGTGVSPLHF	TGCGCCAGCAGCGCCGGGACAGGGGTCTCACCCCTCCACTTT
TRBV28	TRBD2	TRBJ2-5	-	CASREEGTSGYQETQYF	TGTGCCAGCAGGGAAGAAGGGACTAGCGGGTACCAAGAGACCCAGTACTTC
TRBV6-5	TRBD1	TRBJ2-7	-	CASRTGTDYYEQYF	TGTGCCAGCAGGACCGGGACAGATTATTACGAGCAGTACTTC
TRBV5-1	TRBD1	TRBJ1-1	few	CASSLTQGGNTEAFF	TGCGCCAGCAGCTTGACCCAGGGGGGAAACACTGAAGCTTTCTTT
TRBV5-6	-	TRBJ1-6	-	CASSGGTPGNSPLHF	TGTGCCAGCAGCGGAGGGACTCCCGGGAATTCACCCCTCCACTTT